This entry is about one T cell receptor (beta chain). Its target antigen remains unknown. Base qualities are not recorded, but no much larger clone differs from it by a single base. The sample originates from a study of T cells after yellow fever vaccination (dated by TCRdb to between 2018 and 2021). Study-level background: The SMART-Seq v4 Ultra Low Input RNA kit was used to prepare libraries from fractions with low cell numbers. To follow T-cell clones before and after primary and booster YFV17D yellow fever vaccination, bulk TCR alpha and beta repertoires were sequenced over time. Two healthy male donors, one aged 18 to 30 and one aged 30 to 39 years, were included in the cohort. Blood samples were taken at several timepoints before and after primary and secondary immunization, and bulk PBMC replicates and cell subsets were isolated. Overall study outcomes, separate from this receptor: A small fraction of clonotypes showed up in both the CD4 and CD8 compartments, probably as a result of convergent recombination. The secondary T-cell response was found to be weaker but faster than the primary response, with a peak reached on day 5 rather than on day 15. Computational filtering was required because FACS-sorted repertoires could contain abundant contaminating clonotypes from the bulk population. After the booster, most of the clones that had expanded following primary vaccination were detected again (almost 98% of CD4 and around 90% of CD8), which suggests that memory was broadly maintained. Only a couple of donors were included in the study, so the extent to which the findings can be generalized is limited.

TCR cDNA was synthesized by 5'RACE template switching, which introduced a universal primer site and unique molecular identifiers. Priming of cDNA synthesis was performed from both the TCR alpha and TCR beta constant segments. Libraries were amplified in two PCR steps, with sample barcodes and sequencing adapters added in the second step. Sequencing of the libraries was done on either Illumina HiSeq 2500 (2x100 bp) or NovaSeq (2x150 bp). The source study handled its data this way. MIGEC was used to demultiplex reads and collapse the reads into UMI consensus sequences, and MiXCR was used for V(D)J alignment. Using edgeR on replicate PBMC samples, clonotypes were called vaccine-responding if FDR was below 0.01 and the log2 fold change was above 5 up to day 15. CD4 or CD8 identity was assigned to each bulk clonotype according to whether the clonotype was present at higher abundance in the sequenced CD4 repertoire or the sequenced CD8 repertoire. TCRdb trimmed public reads at Q25 via fastp, called clones via MiXCR and kept in-frame beta chains. Duplicate CDR3 protein sequences are folded into a single record with the most common DNA and genes. The V and J calls reflect TCRdb's pipeline rather than the authors' work. In all, the sample holds approximately 580,000 distinct CDR3 sequences, and 17% of those were seen once. Together, the top ten hold around 16% of the sample.

Based on the germline V gene, the CDR1 and CDR2 sequences are SGHVS and FQNEAQ. V and J lose 6 bases and 4 bases, and a span of 18 bases separates them. Inclusive of the bounding cysteine and phenylalanine, the CDR3 is 15 residues long. Only the CDR3 DNA stays, 45 bases, in frame from base 1. Taken with the paper, the label for treatment or condition translates to: live attenuated yellow fever vaccine strain. Two biological replicates of bulk PBMCs were collected at each blood-draw timepoint. PBMCs were isolated from peripheral blood using a standard Ficoll-Paque protocol. RNA was extracted with TriZol from bulk PBMCs, CD4 and CD8 fractions, and dextramer-positive and dextramer-negative fractions.

The sequencing here drew on PBMCs, taken 5 days after the first yellow fever vaccination. The TCR was taken from a man between 18 and 35 years old who received the YFV17D yellow fever vaccine. The chain joins TRBV7-8 to TRBJ1-1, with a tentative D gene TRBD1 over 6 matching bases. The DNA is as follows: TGTGCCAGCAGTCCCTTCAGGGACATGGGCACTGAAGCTTTCTTT. This is translated as CASSPFRDMGTEAFF.